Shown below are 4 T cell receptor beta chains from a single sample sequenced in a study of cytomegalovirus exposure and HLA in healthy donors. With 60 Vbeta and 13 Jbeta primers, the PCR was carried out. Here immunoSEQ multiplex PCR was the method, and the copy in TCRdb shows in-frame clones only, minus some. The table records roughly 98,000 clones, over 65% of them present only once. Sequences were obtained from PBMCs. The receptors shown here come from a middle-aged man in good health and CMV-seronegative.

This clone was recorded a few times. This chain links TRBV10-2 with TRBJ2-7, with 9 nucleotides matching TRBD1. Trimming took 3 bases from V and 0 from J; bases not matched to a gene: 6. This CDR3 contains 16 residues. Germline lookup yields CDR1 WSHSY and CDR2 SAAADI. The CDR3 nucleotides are TGCGCCAGCAGTGACCCGGGACAGGGCAGCTCCTACGAGCAGTACTTC. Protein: CASSDPGQGSSYEQYF.

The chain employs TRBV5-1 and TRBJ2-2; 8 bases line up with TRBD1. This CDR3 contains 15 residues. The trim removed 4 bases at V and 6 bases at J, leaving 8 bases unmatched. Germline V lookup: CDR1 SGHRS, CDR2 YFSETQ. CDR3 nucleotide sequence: TGCGCCAGCAGCCAGGGACAGGTTGGGGCCGGGGAGCTGTTTTTT. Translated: CASSQGQVGAGELFF.

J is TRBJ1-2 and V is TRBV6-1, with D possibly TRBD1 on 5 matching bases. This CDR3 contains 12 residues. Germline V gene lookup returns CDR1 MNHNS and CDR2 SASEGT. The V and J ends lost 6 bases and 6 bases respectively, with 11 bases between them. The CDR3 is CASRGAVNGYTF. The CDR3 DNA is TGTGCCAGCAGAGGGGCGGTTAATGGCTACACCTTC.

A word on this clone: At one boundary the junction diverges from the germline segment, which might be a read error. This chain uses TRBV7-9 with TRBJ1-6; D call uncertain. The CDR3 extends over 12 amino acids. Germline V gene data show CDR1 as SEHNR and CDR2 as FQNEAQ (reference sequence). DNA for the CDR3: TGTTCCAGCAGCCCTAATAATTCACCCCTCCACTTT. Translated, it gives CSSSPNNSPLHF.